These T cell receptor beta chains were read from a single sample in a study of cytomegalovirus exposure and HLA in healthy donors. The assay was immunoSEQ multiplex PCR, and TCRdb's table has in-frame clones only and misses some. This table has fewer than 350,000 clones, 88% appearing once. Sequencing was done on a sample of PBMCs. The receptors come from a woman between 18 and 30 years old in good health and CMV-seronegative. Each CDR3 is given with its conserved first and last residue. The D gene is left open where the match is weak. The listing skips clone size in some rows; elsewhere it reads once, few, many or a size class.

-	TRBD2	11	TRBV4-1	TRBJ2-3	CASSGGDTQYF	TGCGCCAGCTCGGGGGGAGATACGCAGTATTTT
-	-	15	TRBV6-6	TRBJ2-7	CASSYHLRGSYEQYF	TGTGCCAGCAGTTACCACCTTCGGGGCTCCTACGAGCAGTACTTC
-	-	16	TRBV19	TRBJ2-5	CASSRGQPAQQETQYF	TGTGCCAGTAGTAGAGGGCAGCCCGCCCAACAAGAGACCCAGTACTTC
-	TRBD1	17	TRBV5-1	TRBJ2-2	CASSATGGYGDTGELFF	TGCGCCAGCAGCGCGACAGGGGGCTATGGAGACACCGGGGAGCTGTTTTTT
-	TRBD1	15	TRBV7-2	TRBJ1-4	CASSSQGAPAEKLFF	TGTGCCAGCAGCTCGCAGGGGGCGCCGGCTGAAAAACTGTTTTTT
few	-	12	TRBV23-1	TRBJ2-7	CARKGSSYEQYF	TGCGCCAGAAAAGGGAGCTCCTACGAGCAGTACTTC
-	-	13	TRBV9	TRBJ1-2	CASKGKVGYGYTF	TGTGCCAGCAAGGGGAAAGTCGGCTATGGCTACACCTTC
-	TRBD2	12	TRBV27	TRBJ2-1	CASATSGSEQFF	TGTGCCAGCGCGACTAGCGGGAGTGAGCAGTTCTTC
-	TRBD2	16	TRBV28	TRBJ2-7	CASSSPRTSGLYEQYF	TGTGCCAGCAGTTCCCCTCGGACTAGCGGACTCTACGAGCAGTACTTC
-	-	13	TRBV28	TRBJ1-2	CASSFWPNYGYTF	TGTGCCAGCAGTTTTTGGCCAAACTATGGCTACACCTTC
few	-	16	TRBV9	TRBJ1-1	CASSVGMGQMNTEAFF	TGTGCCAGCAGCGTAGGCATGGGGCAGATGAACACTGAAGCTTTCTTT
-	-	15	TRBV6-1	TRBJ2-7	CASLFAPGVNYEQYF	TGTGCCAGCCTTTTCGCTCCGGGGGTAAACTACGAGCAGTACTTC
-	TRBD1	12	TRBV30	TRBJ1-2	CASLRGVDGYTF	TGTGCCTCCCTCAGGGGGGTGGACGGCTACACCTTC
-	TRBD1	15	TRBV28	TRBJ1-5	CASSFLQGGNQPQHF	TGTGCCAGCAGTTTTTTGCAGGGGGGAAATCAGCCCCAGCATTTT
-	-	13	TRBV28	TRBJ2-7	CASKEGWSYEQYF	TGTGCCAGCAAGGAGGGGTGGTCCTACGAGCAGTACTTC
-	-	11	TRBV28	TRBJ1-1	CASSSAGGAFF	TGTGCCAGCAGTTCAGCGGGGGGAGCTTTCTTT
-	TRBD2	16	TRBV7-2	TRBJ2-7	CASSLTLAGGPYEQYF	TGTGCCAGCAGCTTAACTCTAGCGGGAGGCCCCTACGAGCAGTACTTC
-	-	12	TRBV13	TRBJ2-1	CASSSYSHEQFF	TGTGCCAGCAGCTCATACTCTCATGAGCAGTTCTTC
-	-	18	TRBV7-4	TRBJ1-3	CASSLTAPGQASGNTIYF	TGTGCCAGCAGCTTAACAGCCCCAGGACAAGCCTCTGGAAACACCATATATTTT
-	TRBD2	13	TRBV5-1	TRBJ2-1	CASATSGKAEQFF	TGCGCCAGCGCGACTAGCGGGAAAGCTGAGCAGTTCTTC
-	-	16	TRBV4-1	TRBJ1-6	CASSQAQGLYNSPLHF	TGCGCCAGCAGCCAAGCACAGGGCTTATATAATTCACCCCTCCACTTT
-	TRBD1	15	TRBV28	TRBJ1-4	CASSLFMYRGGKLFF	TGTGCCAGCAGTTTATTCATGTACAGGGGCGGAAAACTGTTTTTT
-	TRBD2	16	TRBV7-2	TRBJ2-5	CASSLASGMLLETQYF	TGTGCCAGCAGCTTAGCTAGCGGGATGTTGTTAGAGACCCAGTACTTC
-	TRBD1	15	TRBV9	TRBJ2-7	CASSPRAGGTYEQYF	TGTGCCAGCAGCCCCCGCGCAGGGGGTACCTACGAGCAGTACTTC
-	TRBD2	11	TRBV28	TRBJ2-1	CASSRLAGKFF	TGTGCCAGCAGTCGACTAGCGGGAAAGTTCTTC
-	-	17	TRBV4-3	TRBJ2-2	CASSQEAGGVGTGELFF	TGCGCCAGCAGCCAAGAGGCAGGAGGTGTCGGCACCGGGGAGCTGTTTTTT
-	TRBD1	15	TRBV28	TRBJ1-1	CASSLEGALSTEAFF	TGTGCCAGCAGTTTAGAGGGGGCCTTAAGCACTGAAGCTTTCTTT
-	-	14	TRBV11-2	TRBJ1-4	CASSFGRGMGKLFF	TGTGCCAGCAGCTTCGGGCGGGGTATGGGAAAACTGTTTTTT
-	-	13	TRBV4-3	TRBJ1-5	CASSLYSNQPQHF	TGCGCCAGCAGCCTTTATAGCAATCAGCCCCAGCATTTT
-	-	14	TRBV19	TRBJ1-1	CASSIVAGRGAAFF	TGTGCCAGTAGTATAGTAGCAGGAAGGGGCGCAGCTTTCTTT
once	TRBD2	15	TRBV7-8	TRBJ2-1	CASSLSGGNYNEQFF	TGTGCCAGCAGCCTCTCGGGAGGGAATTACAATGAGCAGTTCTTC
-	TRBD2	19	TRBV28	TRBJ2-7	CASSSHSLGGGGRPYEQYF	TGTGCCAGCAGTTCCCATAGTCTGGGGGGGGGCGGGAGGCCCTACGAGCAGTACTTC
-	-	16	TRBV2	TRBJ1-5	CASSELRETSNQPQHF	TGTGCCAGCAGTGAACTACGGGAAACTAGCAATCAGCCCCAGCATTTT
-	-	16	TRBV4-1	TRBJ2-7	CASSQEARSRSYEQYF	TGCGCCAGCAGCCAAGAAGCCCGGAGTCGCTCCTACGAGCAGTACTTC
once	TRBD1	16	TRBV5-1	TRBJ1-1	CASSFLGTGRNTEAFF	TGCGCCAGCAGCTTCCTCGGGACAGGGCGCAACACTGAAGCTTTCTTT
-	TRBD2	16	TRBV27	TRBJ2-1	CASSLLGLAGGSEQFF	TGTGCCAGCAGTTTATTGGGACTAGCGGGAGGGAGTGAGCAGTTCTTC
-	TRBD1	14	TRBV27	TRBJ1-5	CASSSNRGGQPQHF	TGTGCCAGCAGTTCAAACAGGGGCGGGCAGCCCCAGCATTTT
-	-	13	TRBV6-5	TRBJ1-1	CASSYRGNTEAFF	TGTGCCAGCAGTTACCGGGGGAACACTGAAGCTTTCTTT
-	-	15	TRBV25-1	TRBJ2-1	CASRGHQGSPGEQFF	TGTGCCAGCCGCGGCCACCAGGGGAGCCCTGGGGAGCAGTTCTTC
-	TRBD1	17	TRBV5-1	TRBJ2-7	CASSLGPRDREIYEQYF	TGCGCCAGCAGCTTGGGCCCCCGGGACAGGGAAATCTACGAGCAGTACTTC
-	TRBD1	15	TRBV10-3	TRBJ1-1	CAISGPGQGATEAFF	TGTGCCATCAGTGGTCCGGGACAGGGGGCGACTGAAGCTTTCTTT
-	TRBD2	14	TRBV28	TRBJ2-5	CASLPSGSRETQYF	TGTGCCAGCCTTCCTAGCGGGAGCCGCGAGACCCAGTACTTC
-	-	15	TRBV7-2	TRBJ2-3	CASSTDLPSTDTQYF	TGTGCCAGCAGCACAGACCTTCCTAGCACAGATACGCAGTATTTT
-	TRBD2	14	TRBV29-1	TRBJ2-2	CSAGAGVGTGELFF	TGCAGCGCCGGGGCGGGAGTTGGAACCGGGGAGCTGTTTTTT
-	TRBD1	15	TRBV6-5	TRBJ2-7	CASSQTGTGTYEQYF	TGTGCCAGCAGTCAAACCGGGACAGGAACCTACGAGCAGTACTTC